This T cell receptor (beta chain) was recovered during a study of Tregs in tolerant kidney transplant recipients. Details on this clone: Antigen specificity is unknown.

Study-wide results and limits: Tolerant patients' donor-specific Tregs expanded beyond overall Tregs, suggesting antigen-driven growth. No direct test of biological reproducibility was done here. Changing PCR primers prevented nucleotide comparison between some patients' samples.

Sequencing was performed with immunoSEQ multiplex PCR; in TCRdb, only in-frame clones are kept and a portion is missing. This sample carries about 64,000 clones, roughly 98% of them seen once, and the ten largest clones take 0.3% to 0.4%. CDR1 LNHDA and CDR2 SQIVND come from the germline V gene (reference sequence). CDR3 length equals 15 residues. Losses at the gene ends were 7 bases for V and 5 bases for J; bases not matched to a gene: 11. Before regulatory T cell sorting, thawed PBMCs rested overnight at 37°C in about 220 IU/ml IL-2. Source: Tregs from blood, taken before the transplant. V and J are TRBV19 and TRBJ1-1; 9 bases are a match to TRBD1. This sequence was found in a human donor who received a combined kidney and bone marrow transplant. CDR3 bases: TGTGCCAGTATGGCAAGACAGGGGGGGTGGACTGAAGCTTTCTTT. It codes for CASMARQGGWTEAFF. Filled out from reference TRBV19 and TRBJ1-1, the complete variable domain reads DGGITQSPKYLFRKEGQNVTLSCEQNLNHDAMYWYRQDPGQGLRLIYYSQIVNDFQKGDIAEGYSVSREKKESFPLTVTSAQKNPTAFYLCASMARQGGWTEAFFGQGTRLTVV.